The 8 T cell receptor beta chains in this list originate from one sample, sequenced in a study of cytomegalovirus exposure and HLA in healthy donors. Primers for the PCR totalled 60 Vbeta and 13 Jbeta. The repertoire was sequenced with immunoSEQ multiplex PCR; TCRdb's copy has only in-frame clones and lacks some. The sample's table shows tens of thousands of clones. The specimen was PBMCs. The receptors shown here come from a female donor in good health and CMV-seropositive.

The gene calls are TRBV7-6 and TRBJ2-7, with TRBD1 identical over 7 bases. With 5 bases clipped from V and 2 bases from J, the junction kept 9 bases outside the gene matches. From germline, CDR1 is SGHVS and CDR2 FNYEAQ. The CDR3 has 15 amino acids. CDR3 bases: TGTGCCAGCAGCCACAGACAGGGAAGTCCCTACGAGCAGTACTTC. Protein: CASSHRQGSPYEQYF.

This chain connects TRBV7-2 to TRBJ1-3; possibly TRBD1 for D (5 bases). The CDR3 runs 15 residues. V was trimmed by 6 bases and J by 0 bases, leaving 12 bases between them. Germline CDR1 is SGHTA and CDR2 is FQGNSA. CDR3 sequence (DNA): TGTGCCAGCAGAACAGACAGCATCTCTGGAAACACCATATATTTT. Translation gives CASRTDSISGNTIYF.

The chain carries TRBV9 and TRBJ2-1; the match to TRBD2 covers 7 bases. V gave up 0 bases and J gave up 9 bases; unmatched junction bases: 3. The V gene's germline CDR1 is SGDLS and CDR2 YYNGEE. CDR3 length: 13 residues. In DNA form, the CDR3 reads TGTGCCAGCAGCGTAGCGAGGGAGGGTGAGCAGTTCTTC. Amino acid sequence: CASSVAREGEQFF.

This chain links TRBV5-8 with TRBJ2-7; D is perhaps TRBD1 (7 bases). The CDR3 runs to 17 residues. Trimming removed 2 bases from V and 1 base from J, with 19 bases in between. Germline loops: CDR1 SGHTS, CDR2 YDEGEE. The CDR3 coding sequence is TGTGCCAGCAGCTTTCGCAGGGGGAGGACCTTTTCCTACGAGCAGTACTTC. Its translation: CASSFRRGRTFSYEQYF.

CDR3: CASSLAYTSLSQYF. The DNA for the CDR3 is TGTGCCAGCAGCTTAGCGTATACTAGCTTATCGCAGTATTTT. This chain joins TRBV7-2 and TRBJ2-3; D is perhaps TRBD2 (6 bases). Germline V gives CDR1 SGHTA, CDR2 FQGNSA. V was trimmed by 0 bases and J by 10 bases, leaving 14 bases between them. CDR3 length equals 14 residues.

The chain links TRBV5-1 to TRBJ2-1; possible D gene TRBD2, 5 bases. The V gene's germline CDR1 is SGHRS and CDR2 YFSETQ. Trimming stripped 2 bases from V and 5 bases from J, with 11 bases between. The CDR3 is 14 amino acids. The CDR3 nucleotides are TGCGCCAGCAGCTTCGGGGAAGTTGACAATGAGCAGTTCTTC. It translates to CASSFGEVDNEQFF. The whole variable domain, remainder taken from reference TRBV5-1 and TRBJ2-1, is KAGVTQTPRYLIKTRGQQVTLSCSPISGHRSVSWYQQTPGQGLQFLFEYFSETQRNKGNFPGRFSGRQFSNSRSEMNVSTLELGDSALYLCASSFGEVDNEQFFGPGTRLTVL.

V is TRBV7-9 and J is TRBJ2-7, with D possibly matching TRBD1 (6 bases). Germline V gene lookup returns CDR1 SEHNR and CDR2 FQNEAQ (reference sequence). The CDR3 is 14 amino acids. The germline V and J ends were trimmed by 1 base and 4 bases, with 11 bases remaining between them. Here the CDR3 reads CASSLVGGAYEQYF. The CDR3, as DNA: TGTGCCAGCAGCTTAGTTGGGGGCGCATACGAGCAGTACTTC.

This chain uses TRBV2 with TRBJ1-2; TRBD1 agrees at 8 bases. The germline gives CDR1 SNHLY, CDR2 FYNNEI. CDR3 length: 13 residues. The V and J ends lost 5 bases and 7 bases, in that order; junction bases with no gene match: 6. The CDR3 coding sequence is TGTGCCAGCAGTCCAGACAGGGGAGGTGGCTACACCTTC. Amino acids: CASSPDRGGGYTF. The entire variable domain, with the rest obtained from reference TRBV2 and TRBJ1-2, is as follows: EPEVTQTPSHQVTQMGQEVILRCVPISNHLYFYWYRQILGQKVEFLVSFYNNEISEKSEIFDDQFSVERPDGSNFTLKIRSTKLEDSAMYFCASSPDRGGGYTFGSGTRLTVV.